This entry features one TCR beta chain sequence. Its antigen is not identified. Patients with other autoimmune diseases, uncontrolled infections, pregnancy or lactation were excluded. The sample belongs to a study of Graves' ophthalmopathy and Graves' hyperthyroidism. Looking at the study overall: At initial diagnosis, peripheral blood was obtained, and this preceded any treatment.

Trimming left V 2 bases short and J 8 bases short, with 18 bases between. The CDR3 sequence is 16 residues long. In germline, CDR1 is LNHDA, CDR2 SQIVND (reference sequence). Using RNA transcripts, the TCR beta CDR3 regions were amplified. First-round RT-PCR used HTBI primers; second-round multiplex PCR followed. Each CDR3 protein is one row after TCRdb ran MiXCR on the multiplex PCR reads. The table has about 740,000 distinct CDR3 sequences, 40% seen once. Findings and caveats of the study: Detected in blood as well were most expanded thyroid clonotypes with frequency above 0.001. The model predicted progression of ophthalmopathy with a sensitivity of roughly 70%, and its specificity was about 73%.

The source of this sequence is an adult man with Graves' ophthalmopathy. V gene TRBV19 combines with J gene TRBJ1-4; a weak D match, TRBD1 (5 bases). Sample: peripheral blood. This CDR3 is CASSIRASGWGEKLFF. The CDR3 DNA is TGTGCCAGTAGTATACGGGCATCGGGGTGGGGCGAAAAACTGTTTTTT.